This is a list of T cell receptor beta chains from one sample in a study of T cell responses to AZD1222 COVID-19 vaccine. Generated by immunoSEQ multiplex PCR, the TCRdb table keeps only in-frame clones and is missing some. The sample records fewer than 90,000 clones, 80% to 95% being singletons. Sequenced here: peripheral blood, sampled 28 days after the second AZD1222 dose. The receptor source for this set is an adult who received the AZD1222 COVID-19 vaccine. Both conserved end residues are part of each CDR3. The order of the fields is V gene, D gene, clone size, J gene, CDR3 DNA, CDR3 protein. A D gene is named only where the DNA matches it firmly. For some rows the clone size is stated as once, few or many, or as a class when expanded; others skip it.

TRBV27	-	-	TRBJ1-1	TGTGCCAGCAGTTTAGGGGGAGGTACTGAAGCTTTCTTT	CASSLGGGTEAFF
TRBV20-1	-	-	TRBJ1-4	TGCAGTGCTAGTACAGGGACTAATGAAAAACTGTTTTTT	CSASTGTNEKLFF
TRBV5-1	-	-	TRBJ2-1	TGCGCCAGCAGCTTGGTGGCTAGCTACGATGAGCAGTTCTTC	CASSLVASYDEQFF
TRBV11-2	-	-	TRBJ1-4	TGTGCCAGCAGCGCCCGGGACGGAGATAATGAAAAACTGTTTTTT	CASSARDGDNEKLFF
TRBV3-1/TRBV3-2	-	-	TRBJ1-1	TGTGCCAGCAGCCAGGGGACACACCTAATGGGCACTGAAGCTTTCTTT	CASSQGTHLMGTEAFF
TRBV5-8	TRBD1	-	TRBJ1-5	TGTGCCAGCAGCTTGGGGACAGGGGATAGCAATCAGCCCCAGCATTTT	CASSLGTGDSNQPQHF
TRBV6-1	TRBD1	-	TRBJ1-5	TGTGCCAGCAGTGAAACCGGGACAGTAGCGGGGGTTAGCAATCAGCCCCAGCATTTT	CASSETGTVAGVSNQPQHF
TRBV7-3	-	-	TRBJ1-1	TGTGCCAGCAGCTTACAGGGCACGAACACTGAAGCTTTCTTT	CASSLQGTNTEAFF
TRBV2	TRBD1	-	TRBJ1-2	TGTGCCAGCAGTTCCGTGGAGGGGGCAGACTATGGCTACACCTTC	CASSSVEGADYGYTF
TRBV6-5	-	-	TRBJ1-6	TGTGCCAGCAGTTACTCAAGTAATTCACCCCTCCACTTT	CASSYSSNSPLHF
TRBV20-1	-	-	TRBJ2-5	TGCAGTGCGAGCAAAGAGACCCAGTACTTC	CSASKETQYF
TRBV28	-	-	TRBJ2-6	TGTGCCAGCATAGCTTCCTCTGGGGCCAACGTCCTGACTTTC	CASIASSGANVLTF
TRBV7-8	TRBD2	-	TRBJ2-1	TGTGCCAGCAGCTTGCACGGAGCGGGGGGTAACAATGAGCAGTTCTTC	CASSLHGAGGNNEQFF
TRBV7-9	-	-	TRBJ1-2	TGTGCCAGCAGCTTTTCTGGGGGGGACTATGGCTACACCTTC	CASSFSGGDYGYTF
TRBV7-9	-	-	TRBJ1-4	TGTGCCAGCAGCTTTTCTACGAATGAAAAACTGTTTTTT	CASSFSTNEKLFF
TRBV29-1	-	once	TRBJ2-5	TGCAGCGTTGTCAGGGATGAGACCCAGTACTTC	CSVVRDETQYF
TRBV6-5	TRBD2	-	TRBJ2-1	TGTGCCAGCATAGGCGGGAGCGGCAATGAGCAGTTCTTC	CASIGGSGNEQFF
TRBV11-2	-	-	TRBJ2-7	TGTGCCAGCAGCCCCCGGACACCCGCCTACGAGCAGTACTTC	CASSPRTPAYEQYF
TRBV12-3/TRBV12-4	-	-	TRBJ2-7	TGTGCCAGCAGTTTTGGTAGCTCCTACGAGCAGTACTTC	CASSFGSSYEQYF
TRBV5-1	-	-	TRBJ2-5	TGCGCCAGCAGCGGGACCGCCAAAGAGACCCAGTACTTC	CASSGTAKETQYF
TRBV14	-	-	TRBJ2-3	TGTGCCAGCAGCCCCGGTGATACGCAGTATTTT	CASSPGDTQYF
TRBV18	TRBD2	-	TRBJ2-7	TGTGCCAGCTCACCTTCATTGACTAGCGGGAGGGGAGAGCAGTACTTC	CASSPSLTSGRGEQYF
TRBV18	-	-	TRBJ1-4	TGTGCCAGCTCACCACTAAGGGGGAACGAAAAACTGTTTTTT	CASSPLRGNEKLFF
TRBV20-1	-	-	TRBJ2-5	TGCAGTGCTAGTGGGGTAAGCCCTCGAGAGACCCAGTACTTC	CSASGVSPRETQYF
TRBV15	-	-	TRBJ1-3	TGTGCCACCAGCGCAAACAGGTTGTCGGGAAACACCATATATTTT	CATSANRLSGNTIYF
TRBV5-4	TRBD1	-	TRBJ2-7	TGTGCCAGCAGTCCAGGGGGCTGGGGGTACGAGCAGTACTTC	CASSPGGWGYEQYF
TRBV5-1	-	-	TRBJ1-1	TGCGCCAGCAGAACCCGGACAGAGGGCACTGAAGCTTTCTTT	CASRTRTEGTEAFF
TRBV19	-	-	TRBJ1-6	TGTGCCAGCCAATGGGTTGGGTCACCCCTCCACTTT	CASQWVGSPLHF
TRBV7-6	-	-	TRBJ2-1	TGTGCCAGCAGCTTAGGGTCAGGACTATACTACAATGAGCAGTTCTTC	CASSLGSGLYYNEQFF
TRBV4-2	-	-	TRBJ1-5	TGTGCCAGCAGCCAAGACAGAAATCAGCCCCAGCATTTT	CASSQDRNQPQHF
TRBV28	-	-	TRBJ2-3	TGTGCCAGCAGTCCCCAGGGCAGATCGCCTAGCACAGATACGCAGTATTTT	CASSPQGRSPSTDTQYF
TRBV29-1	-	once	TRBJ1-6	TGCAGCGCCTTAGTGGGTTCCTATAATTCACCCCTCCACTTT	CSALVGSYNSPLHF
TRBV10-3	-	-	TRBJ1-2	TGTGCCATCAGTGAGAACAGGGAGAGTGGCTACACCTTC	CAISENRESGYTF
TRBV2	-	-	TRBJ2-5	TGTGCCAGCACTCTGGTAGGGGCACAAGAGACCCAGTACTTC	CASTLVGAQETQYF
TRBV14	-	once	TRBJ2-7	TGTGCCAGCAGCCCCCTGGGCTACAAAACTACCTACGAGCAGTACTTC	CASSPLGYKTTYEQYF
TRBV9	-	-	TRBJ2-7	TGTGCCAGCAGCGGCTACGGGGACCGGGGCTACGAGCAGTACTTC	CASSGYGDRGYEQYF
TRBV3-1/TRBV3-2	-	-	TRBJ1-5	TGTGCCAGCAGCACGGGGCACAATCAGCCCCAGCATTTT	CASSTGHNQPQHF
TRBV5-1	-	-	TRBJ2-7	TGCGCCAGCAGCTTGGAACCCCCTACCTACGAGCAGTACTTC	CASSLEPPTYEQYF
TRBV18	TRBD1	-	TRBJ1-4	TGTGCCAGCTCACCACCTGGACAGGCGGGTGGGGAAAAACTGTTTTTT	CASSPPGQAGGEKLFF
TRBV28	-	once	TRBJ1-2	TGTGCCAGCAGTATACAGGGAGTTCCCTATGGCTACACCTTC	CASSIQGVPYGYTF
TRBV28	-	-	TRBJ2-3	TGTGCCAGCAGTGGGCAGGGTGGACGAGATACGCAGTATTTT	CASSGQGGRDTQYF
TRBV29-1	-	-	TRBJ1-1	TGCAGCGTTGTATTTGCCACTGAAGCTTTCTTT	CSVVFATEAFF
TRBV7-6	-	-	TRBJ1-1	TGTGCCAGCAGCTTAGATGAGGGGTTTAACACTGAAGCTTTCTTT	CASSLDEGFNTEAFF
TRBV7-2	-	-	TRBJ1-1	TGTGCCAGCAGGTCAGGCCCTGAAGCTTTCTTT	CASRSGPEAFF
TRBV18	TRBD1	-	TRBJ1-5	TGTGCCAGCTCACCACCTGACGAACCGGGTAGGACAGGGTATCAGCCCCAGCATTTT	CASSPPDEPGRTGYQPQHF
TRBV29-1	TRBD1	-	TRBJ2-1	TGCAGCGTCCGGGACAGGCGAGATGATGGTGAGCAGTTCTTC	CSVRDRRDDGEQFF
TRBV19	-	-	TRBJ1-2	TGTGCCAGTTCCGGGTTTCTGGACGCAGGGTCCCTCTATGGCTACACCTTC	CASSGFLDAGSLYGYTF
TRBV5-6	TRBD1	-	TRBJ2-5	TGTGCCAGCAGCCGGGACAGACAAGAGACCCAGTACTTC	CASSRDRQETQYF
TRBV5-1	TRBD2	-	TRBJ2-3	TGCGCCAGCAGCTTTTCTCTTCTAGCGGACACAGATACGCAGTATTTT	CASSFSLLADTDTQYF
TRBV3-1/TRBV3-2	-	-	TRBJ1-5	TGTGCCAGCAGCCAAGGGACAATAAGAGATCAGCCCCAGCATTTT	CASSQGTIRDQPQHF
TRBV10-2	TRBD1	few	TRBJ1-3	TGCGCCAGCAGTGAAGGGGGCGCTTCAGGAAACACCATATATTTT	CASSEGGASGNTIYF
TRBV19	-	-	TRBJ2-2	TGTGCCAGTATGGAAGGGGGGACACTCACCGGGGAGCTGTTTTTT	CASMEGGTLTGELFF
TRBV5-4	-	-	TRBJ2-7	TGTGCCAGCAGCTCGGCGGGGCCCCTCTCCTACGAGCAGTACTTC	CASSSAGPLSYEQYF
TRBV25-1	-	-	TRBJ1-5	TGTGCCAGCAGAGACACGTCCTTAGGGCCCCAGCATTTT	CASRDTSLGPQHF
TRBV7-3	TRBD1	-	TRBJ1-2	TGTGCCAGCAGCTTAACGGCAGGGGGAACTATCTATGGCTACACCTTC	CASSLTAGGTIYGYTF
TRBV19	-	-	TRBJ1-1	TGTGCCAGTAGTATCTGGGAGGGCCGACACACTGAAGCTTTCTTT	CASSIWEGRHTEAFF
TRBV11-2	-	-	TRBJ2-7	TGTGCCAGCAGCTTCGGCAGGGACTACGAGCAGTACTTC	CASSFGRDYEQYF
TRBV3-1/TRBV3-2	TRBD1	-	TRBJ1-2	TGTGCCAGCAGCCCGACCGGGACAGGGTATGGCTACACCTTC	CASSPTGTGYGYTF